The source of this T cell receptor (beta chain) is a study of blood T cell repertoires in COVID-19 (dated by TCRdb to 2020 to 2022). Background for the entire study: Collaborator samples came from the United States, Italy and Spain and covered acute and convalescent phases of COVID-19. The sample metadata nearly always contained a de-identified subject ID, COVID-19 status, age in years and sex. Deeply sampled blood TCRbeta repertoires from subjects exposed to, actively infected with, or recovered from COVID-19 were included in the dataset. A freely available public database, intended as a resource for researchers studying the immune response to SARS-CoV-2, is where the repertoires were released. Samples came from the ongoing ImmuneRACE study (first 160 participants) plus 1,254 subjects from 6 global collaborators. Where available, HLA class I and class II types were taken from metadata supplied by the sample provider and were not determined by assay-based typing. The prospective study material was composed of cDNA or gDNA derived from T cells, B-cell-depleted T cells, or PBMCs.

The full study reports these points: The quantity of clinical and demographic metadata differed by source and by participant and was supplied without curation.

The immunoSEQ Assay, a bias-controlled multiplex PCR, was used to amplify TCRbeta CDR3 regions from genomic DNA. Per the authors' processing: The number of nucleated cells in each sample was estimated from the amplification of reference gene primers within the assay. To quantify the absolute abundance of each unique TCRbeta CDR3 rearrangement, sequence reads were collapsed and filtered. For each sample, productive Simpson clonality was calculated by taking the square root of Simpson's diversity index across productive rearrangements. TCRdb provides this immuneACCESS table in a form limited to in-frame rearrangements. Some clones are lacking; in checked studies, under half of them reflect an unresolved V gene, and why the rest are absent is not known. V, J and clone size are taken as reported in that table, and D and trimming were inferred from the DNA itself. The sample contains roughly 180,000 clones, over 70% of them found a single time. The leading ten clones occupy around 5.1% of the sample.

As to this clone: Its binding antigen is unknown. No clone much larger than this one lies a single base away; base qualities are absent.

According to the germline V gene, CDR1 reads WSHSY and CDR2 reads SAAADI. V lost 3 bases and J lost 1 base; the stretch between them is 3 bases long. Measured from the cysteine to the phenylalanine, the CDR3 is 12 residues long. Only the CDR3 part of the read is kept: 36 bases, read in frame from the first base. In the prospective study, participants were roughly 18 to 95 years old, resided in about two dozen geographic areas of the United States, and were enrolled through a virtual design. To assign participants to cohorts, the prospective study relied on clinical history that participants themselves reported in a screening survey and a study questionnaire. In the prospective study, whole blood, serum and a nasopharyngeal or oropharyngeal swab were collected from each participant by mobile phlebotomists. Participants in the prospective study had the option to provide additional blood draws and questionnaires over a 2-month period. Before DNA extraction, blood samples from the prospective study were shipped at room temperature or frozen.

The receptor comes from a woman aged 40 to 50 with acute COVID-19. The sequenced sample was PBMCs or T cells enriched from blood (not recorded which). The chain employs TRBV10-2 and TRBJ1-2, with the D segment identity uncertain. For the CDR3, the sequence is CASSDSNYGYTF. In nucleotide form, the sequence is TGCGCCAGCAGTGACAGTAACTATGGCTACACCTTC.